These 22 T cell receptor beta chains originate from one sample sequenced in a study of radiotherapy plus CTLA-4 blockade in lung cancer. Sequencing was performed with immunoSEQ multiplex PCR; in TCRdb, only in-frame clones are kept and a portion is missing. The table has tens of thousands of clones, 70% to 90% seen once; the top ten hold over 15%. This specimen consisted of peripheral blood, obtained from a patient treated with radiotherapy plus ipilimumab. These receptors came from a human donor with non-small cell lung cancer that progressed on radiotherapy plus ipilimumab.

The DNA of the CDR3 is TGTGCCAGCAGCCGCACAGATACGCAGTATTTT. Translated: CASSRTDTQYF. This chain links TRBV6-1 with TRBJ2-3; D unresolved. In germline, CDR1 is MNHNS, CDR2 SASEGT. This CDR3 region has 11 residues. Trimming removed 6 bases at V and 1 base at J, with 2 bases between.

This chain uses TRBV18 with TRBJ1-3; no clear D. The V end lost 3 bases, the J end lost 3 bases, and 24 bases lay between the germline ends. The CDR3 spans 19 residues. Germline V gene data show CDR1 as KGHSH and CDR2 as LQKENI. The CDR3 DNA follows: TGTGCCAGCTCACCGCTTTCATCCTACGGACTGGCCCGTGGAAACACCATATATTTT. This translates into CASSPLSSYGLARGNTIYF. The full variable domain, its missing parts supplied by reference TRBV18 and TRBJ1-3, is NAGVMQNPRHLVRRRGQEARLRCSPMKGHSHVYWYRQLPEEGLKFMVYLQKENIIDESGMPKERFSAEFPKEGPSILRIQQVVRGDSAAYFCASSPLSSYGLARGNTIYFGEGSWLTVV.

In regard to this clone: This same CDR3 is encoded by further DNA sequences in the sample. The chain uses TRBV5-1 and TRBJ2-7; possible D gene TRBD1, 6 bases. This CDR3 has 12 amino acids. Trimming took off 4 bases at V and 3 bases at J, with 8 bases between the two ends. Germline CDR1 SGHRS, CDR2 YFSETQ. DNA of the CDR3: TGCGCCAGCAGCCCAGGGGACTACGAGCAGTACTTC. It specifies CASSPGDYEQYF.

The V gene is TRBV4-2, the J gene TRBJ2-7, with a possible D match to TRBD1 (6 bases). The CDR3 has 16 amino acids. V lost 3 bases and J lost 2, with 17 bases in between. Germline V gene data show CDR1 as LGHNA and CDR2 as YNFKEQ. The CDR3 region is CASSQEQGWYPYEQYF. The CDR3, as DNA: TGTGCCAGCAGCCAGGAACAGGGATGGTACCCCTACGAGCAGTACTTC.

The rearrangement uses TRBV18 and TRBJ2-3; D unclear. The CDR3 runs 15 residues. Trimming left V 4 bases short and J 0 bases short, with 11 bases between. Germline V lookup: CDR1 KGHSH, CDR2 LQKENI. The CDR3 DNA reads TGTGCCAGCTCACGATCGGATTGGAGCACAGATACGCAGTATTTT. Translating gives CASSRSDWSTDTQYF.

The sample holds one count of this clone. CDR3 amino acids: CAISESSGVHEQYF. The CDR3 nucleotides read TGTGCCATCAGTGAGTCTAGCGGGGTACACGAGCAGTACTTC. This chain uses TRBV10-3 with TRBJ2-7; 8 bases match TRBD2. The CDR3 runs to 14 residues. The germline gives CDR1 ENHRY, CDR2 SYGVKD. The ends lost 0 bases at V and 5 bases at J; junction bases unmatched: 3.

This chain connects TRBV6-5 to TRBJ2-1; D possibly matches TRBD1 or TRBD2 (7 bases each). Germline V gene data show CDR1 as MNHEY and CDR2 as SVGAGI. Trimming removed 6 bases at V and 0 bases at J, with 9 bases between. This CDR3 is built from 14 residues. As DNA, the CDR3 is TGTGCCAGCAGCAGGGGGGGCTCCTACAATGAGCAGTTCTTC. Translated: CASSRGGSYNEQFF.

The chain uses TRBV4-2 and TRBJ1-1; 9 positions match TRBD1. CDR3 length equals 14 residues. The ends lost 2 bases at V and 11 bases at J; junction bases unmatched: 9. In germline, CDR1 is LGHNA, CDR2 YNFKEQ. The CDR3 reads CASSQLIQGASAFF. CDR3 DNA sequence: TGTGCCAGCAGCCAACTCATACAGGGGGCGAGTGCTTTCTTT.

This clone has only one observation. The chain links TRBV7-2 to TRBJ1-5, with D unresolved. Trimming cost V 2 bases and J 1 base, with 3 bases left between them. CDR1 and CDR2 (germline): SGHTA, FQGNSA. This CDR3 is built from 13 residues. The chain's CDR3 is CASSLRSNQPQHF. CDR3 coding DNA: TGTGCCAGCAGCTTAAGGAGCAATCAGCCCCAGCATTTT.

The V and J genes are TRBV30 and TRBJ1-2; no clear D gene. With 5 bases removed from V and 9 bases from J, the gap between germline ends came to 19 bases. Looked up from germline, CDR1 is GTSNPN and CDR2 is SVGIG (reference sequence). The CDR3 loop spans 13 amino acids. The CDR3 DNA sequence: TGTGCCTGGGCCCTCGGGTCAGGAAATCGCTACACCTTC. Amino acids: CAWALGSGNRYTF.

The J gene is TRBJ1-5, the V gene TRBV5-1; 9 nucleotides line up with TRBD1. V gave up 4 bases and J gave up 8 bases; unmatched junction bases: 7. Looked up from germline, CDR1 is SGHRS and CDR2 is YFSETQ. This CDR3 has 14 amino acids. For the CDR3, the DNA is TGCGCCAGCAGCCATACAGGGGGCCGGGAGCCCCAGCATTTT. Translating gives CASSHTGGREPQHF.

In its sample, this clone was seen once. V and J are TRBV25-1 and TRBJ2-7, with 7 bases that match TRBD1. Germline assignment: CDR1 MGHDK and CDR2 SYGVNS. V gave up 5 bases and J gave up 3 bases; unmatched junction bases: 4. The CDR3 has 13 amino acids. DNA of the CDR3: TGTGCCAGCAGTCAGGGGGAGTACTACGAGCAGTACTTC. It encodes CASSQGEYYEQYF.

This chain uses TRBV9 with TRBJ1-1; D is undetermined. V lost 0 bases and J 5 bases, leaving 14 bases between the germline ends. The CDR3 sequence is 15 residues long. Germline CDR1 is SGDLS and CDR2 is YYNGEE. In DNA form, the CDR3 reads TGTGCCAGCAGCGTAGGTGGGGAGTTACGAACTGAAGCTTTCTTT. It yields the protein CASSVGGELRTEAFF.

The chain joins TRBV6-6 to TRBJ2-2; D remains unclear. Germline V gene data show CDR1 as MNHNY and CDR2 as SVGAGI (reference sequence). The V end lost 3 bases, the J end lost 10 bases, and 12 bases lay between the germline ends. The length of the CDR3 is 13 residues. CDR3 coding DNA: TGTGCCAGCAGTTATGGATCGACGGAGGAGCTGTTTTTT. Protein sequence: CASSYGSTEELFF.

The chain uses TRBV7-2 and TRBJ2-1, with 8 bases identical to TRBD2. J was trimmed by 4 bases and V by 4 bases; bases with no gene match: 9. CDR1 SGHTA and CDR2 FQGNSA come from the germline V gene. The CDR3 totals 16 residues. CDR3 sequence (DNA): TGTGCCAGCAGCTACAAAAGCGGGGGAGATTACAATGAGCAGTTCTTC. It encodes CASSYKSGGDYNEQFF.

The chain joins TRBV4-3 to TRBJ2-7, with TRBD1 matching 8 bases. This CDR3 comprises 17 residues. Germline V gene lookup returns CDR1 LGHNA and CDR2 YSLEER. Germline trimming cut 0 bases from V and 2 bases from J; bases unmatched to any gene: 9. The CDR3 loop reads CASSQEWGTGHAYEQYF. CDR3 in DNA: TGCGCCAGCAGCCAAGAGTGGGGGACAGGACATGCCTACGAGCAGTACTTC.

This clone was found a few times. The chain carries TRBV6-1 and TRBJ1-2; D unresolved. Deletions cut 2 bases from V and 5 bases from J, with 6 bases between. This CDR3 has 12 amino acids. Germline assignment: CDR1 MNHNS and CDR2 SASEGT. CDR3 bases: TGTGCCAGCAGTGAAATTGATTATGGCTACACCTTC. Its protein product is CASSEIDYGYTF.

The chain joins TRBV5-4 to TRBJ1-5; D unresolved. CDR1 and CDR2 (germline): SGHNT, YYREEE (reference sequence). The V and J ends lost 0 bases and 6 bases respectively, with 13 bases between them. This CDR3 is 15 amino acids long. The CDR3 protein is CASSLGPEGIQPQHF. Here the CDR3 DNA reads TGTGCCAGCAGCTTGGGCCCCGAAGGTATTCAGCCCCAGCATTTT.

This rearrangement joins TRBV27 to TRBJ2-4, with a weak D call TRBD1 (6 bases). V gave up 5 bases and J gave up 0 bases, with 14 bases separating them. Per germline, CDR1 MNHEY and CDR2 SMNVEV (reference sequence). The CDR3 runs 16 residues. In DNA form, the CDR3 reads TGTGCCAGCAGTCCGGGACAATTCTTAGCCAAAAACATTCAGTACTTC. Translation: CASSPGQFLAKNIQYF.

This CDR3 is CASSSSYEQYF. The CDR3 coding sequence is TGTGCCAGCAGCTCTTCCTACGAGCAGTACTTC. The V and J genes are TRBV5-4 and TRBJ2-7; D gene ambiguous. The germline V gene encodes CDR1 SGHNT and CDR2 YYREEE (reference sequence). Trimming took 3 bases from V and 1 from J, leaving 2 bases between them. The CDR3 spans 11 residues.

The chain combines TRBV4-1 with TRBJ2-3, with TRBD1 identical over 7 bases. The CDR3 loop spans 15 amino acids. V shed 2 bases and J 1 base; nucleotides not matched to a gene: 3. Germline CDR1 reads MGHRA; CDR2 reads YSYEKL. The chain's CDR3 is CASSQTGDGTDTQYF. DNA of the CDR3: TGCGCCAGCAGCCAAACAGGGGATGGCACAGATACGCAGTATTTT.

The chain carries TRBV30 and TRBJ2-3, with 7 positions matching TRBD1. CDR3 length equals 12 residues. Germline V CDR1 and CDR2: GTSNPN, SVGIG (reference sequence). The V gene end was trimmed by 8 bases and the J gene end by 0 bases; junction bases not matched to a gene: 2. The CDR3 here is CAGTDSTDTQYF. The CDR3 DNA follows: TGTGCCGGGACAGATAGCACAGATACGCAGTATTTT. The entire variable domain, with the rest obtained from reference TRBV30 and TRBJ2-3, is as follows: SQTIHQWPATLVQPVGSPLSLECTVEGTSNPNLYWYRQAAGRGLQLLFYSVGIGQISSEVPQNLSASRPQDRQFILSSKKLLLSDSGFYLCAGTDSTDTQYFGPGTRLTVL.